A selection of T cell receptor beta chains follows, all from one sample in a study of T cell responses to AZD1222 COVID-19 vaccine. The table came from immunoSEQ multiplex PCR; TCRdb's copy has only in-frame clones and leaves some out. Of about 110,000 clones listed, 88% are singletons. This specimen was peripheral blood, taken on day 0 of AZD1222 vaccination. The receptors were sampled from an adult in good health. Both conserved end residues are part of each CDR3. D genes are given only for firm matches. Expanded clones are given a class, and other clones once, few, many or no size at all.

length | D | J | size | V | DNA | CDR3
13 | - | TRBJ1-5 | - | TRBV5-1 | TGCGCCAGCAGCTTGGACAGCAATCAGCCCCAGCATTTT | CASSLDSNQPQHF
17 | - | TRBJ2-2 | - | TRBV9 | TGTGCCAGCAGCGTCCCACGGGACTCACCTTCTATCGGGGAGCTGTTTTTT | CASSVPRDSPSIGELFF
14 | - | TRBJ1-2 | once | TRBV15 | TGTGCCACCAGCAGTCCGGACAGACAGTATGGCTACACCTTC | CATSSPDRQYGYTF
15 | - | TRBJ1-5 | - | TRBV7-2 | TGTGCCAGCAGCTTAGTCGCATTTAGCAATCAGCCCCAGCATTTT | CASSLVAFSNQPQHF
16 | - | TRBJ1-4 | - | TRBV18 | TGTGCCAGCCATCAGGGGCCCAGGACAACTAATGAAAAACTGTTTTTT | CASHQGPRTTNEKLFF
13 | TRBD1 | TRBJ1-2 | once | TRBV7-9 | TGTGCCAGCAGCTCGGACAGGGAGGGAGGCTACACCTTC | CASSSDREGGYTF
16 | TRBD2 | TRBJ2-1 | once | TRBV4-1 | TGCGCCAGCAGCCACACCCCGGGACTACCTTACAATGAGCAGTTCTTC | CASSHTPGLPYNEQFF
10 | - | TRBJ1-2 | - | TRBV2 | TGTGCCAGCAGGCGACAGAGCTACACCTTC | CASRRQSYTF
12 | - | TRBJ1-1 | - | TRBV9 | TGTGCCAGCAGCGTAACCGCGGCTGAAGCTTTCTTT | CASSVTAAEAFF
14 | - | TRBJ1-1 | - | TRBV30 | TGTGCCTGGAGTAAGGACGGATATAACACTGAAGCTTTCTTT | CAWSKDGYNTEAFF
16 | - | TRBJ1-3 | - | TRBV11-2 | TGTGCCAGCAGCTTAGCGGCGGGCCTCTCTGGAAACACCATATATTTT | CASSLAAGLSGNTIYF
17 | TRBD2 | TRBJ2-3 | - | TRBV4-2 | TGTGCCAGCAGCCTGATACAGACTAGCGGGGGGACAGATACGCAGTATTTT | CASSLIQTSGGTDTQYF
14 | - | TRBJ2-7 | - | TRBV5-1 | TGCGCCAGCAGCTTGGTGGAAGGGGCCTACGAGCAGTACTTC | CASSLVEGAYEQYF
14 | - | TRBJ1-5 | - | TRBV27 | TGTGCCAGTATGCCTTGGGGTAGCAATCAGCCCCAGCATTTT | CASMPWGSNQPQHF
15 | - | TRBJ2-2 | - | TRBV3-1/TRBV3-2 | TGTGCCAGCAGCCAAGATCTTACCGACGTCGGGGAGCTGTTTTTT | CASSQDLTDVGELFF
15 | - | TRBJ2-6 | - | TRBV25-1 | TGTGCCAGCAGTGGTGTCTCTGGTGGGGCCAACGTCCTGACTTTC | CASSGVSGGANVLTF
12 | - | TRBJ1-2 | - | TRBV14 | TGTGCCAGCAGCCCGGGACAATTCGGCTACACCTTC | CASSPGQFGYTF
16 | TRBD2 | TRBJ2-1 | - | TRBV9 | TGTGCCAGCAGCGTTTCCCGGACTAGCGGGGGCCATGAGCAGTTCTTC | CASSVSRTSGGHEQFF
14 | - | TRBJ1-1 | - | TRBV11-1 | TGTGCCAGCACCCTGAATAGAGTGAACACTGAAGCTTTCTTT | CASTLNRVNTEAFF
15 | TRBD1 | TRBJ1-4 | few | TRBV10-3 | TGTGCCATCAGTACCGGGACAGGGGAAGTTGAAAAACTGTTTTTT | CAISTGTGEVEKLFF
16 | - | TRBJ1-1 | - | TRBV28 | TGTGCCAGCAGTTCCCCCACCGGGACAACGAACACTGAAGCTTTCTTT | CASSSPTGTTNTEAFF
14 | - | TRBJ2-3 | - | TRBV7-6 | TGTGCCAGCAGCTTAGTGTCTGCCACAGATACGCAGTATTTT | CASSLVSATDTQYF
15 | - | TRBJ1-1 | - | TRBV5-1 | TGCGCCAGCAGCTTAGGGGACCCACGCGGCACTGAAGCTTTCTTT | CASSLGDPRGTEAFF
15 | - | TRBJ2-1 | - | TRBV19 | TGTGCCAGTAGTGCCGACAGGGAGGGGGGCAATGAGCAGTTCTTC | CASSADREGGNEQFF
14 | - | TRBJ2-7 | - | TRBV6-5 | TGTGCCAGCAGTTACTTTAGGGTGGGGTACGAGCAGTACTTC | CASSYFRVGYEQYF
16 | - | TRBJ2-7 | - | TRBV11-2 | TGTGCCAGCAGCTCCCCCTCAGGAGTAGAAAGCTACGAGCAGTACTTC | CASSSPSGVESYEQYF
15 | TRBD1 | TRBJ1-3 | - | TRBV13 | TGTGCCAGCAGCCCCGACAGGGCATCGGGAAACACCATATATTTT | CASSPDRASGNTIYF
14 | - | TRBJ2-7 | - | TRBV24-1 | TGTGCCACCAGTCTCGCGCAGGTTCCCTACGAGCAGTACTTC | CATSLAQVPYEQYF
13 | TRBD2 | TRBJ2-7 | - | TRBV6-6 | TGTGCCAGCAGTCGGACTAGCGCAAACGAGCAGTACTTC | CASSRTSANEQYF
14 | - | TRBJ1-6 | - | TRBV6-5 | TGTGCCAGCAGCTCCGGGGGGCAAAGTTCACCCCTCCACTTT | CASSSGGQSSPLHF
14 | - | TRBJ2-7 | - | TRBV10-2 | TGCGCCAGCACCTCTCTAGACGGGGGCGACGAGCAGTACTTC | CASTSLDGGDEQYF
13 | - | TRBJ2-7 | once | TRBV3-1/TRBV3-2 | TGTGCCAGCAGCCAATTTAGGTGGAACGAGCAGTACTTC | CASSQFRWNEQYF
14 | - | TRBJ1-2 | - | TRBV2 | TGTGCCAGCAGTAAGCAGGCAACCCTTGAGGGCTACACCTTC | CASSKQATLEGYTF
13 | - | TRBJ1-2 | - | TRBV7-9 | TGTGCCGGAGAAAAAGGAAGTAACTATGGCTACACCTTC | CAGEKGSNYGYTF
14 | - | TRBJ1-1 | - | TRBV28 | TGTGCCAGCAGTTTAGACCCTCCACGCACTGAAGCTTTCTTT | CASSLDPPRTEAFF
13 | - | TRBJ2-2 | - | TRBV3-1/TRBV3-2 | TGTGCCAGCAGCCAAGCTCATACCGGGGAGCTGTTTTTT | CASSQAHTGELFF
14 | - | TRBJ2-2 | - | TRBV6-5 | TGTGCCAGCGAAATAGGGATCAACACCGGGGAGCTGTTTTTT | CASEIGINTGELFF
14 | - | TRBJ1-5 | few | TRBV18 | TGTGCCAGCTCACCCGGGGGTGGCAATCAGCCCCAGCATTTT | CASSPGGGNQPQHF
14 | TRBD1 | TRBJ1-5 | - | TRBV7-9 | TGTGCCTCCCGACAGGGGGGTAGCAATCAGCCCCAGCATTTT | CASRQGGSNQPQHF
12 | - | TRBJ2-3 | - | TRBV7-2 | TGTGCCAGCAGCCCTCCTCCAGATACGCAGTATTTT | CASSPPPDTQYF
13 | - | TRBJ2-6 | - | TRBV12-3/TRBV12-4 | TGTGCCAGCAGTAACTCTGGGGCCAACGTCCTGACTTTC | CASSNSGANVLTF